This T cell receptor (beta chain) comes out of a study of T-cell reconstitution after alpha-beta-depleted transplantation in children (dated by TCRdb to the mid-2010s). About the investigation overall: T-cell immune reconstitution after TCRalphabeta/CD19-depleted allogeneic hematopoietic cell transplantation in children was quantitatively tracked in the study by means of TCR repertoire profiling. Findings and caveats that apply to the study as a whole: The apparently early recovery of alphabetaT-cell counts about two months after transplant reportedly depended on only several hundred rapidly expanded clones that came from non-depleted graft cells. In some patients, high TCRbeta diversity at day 60 was attributed to recipient T cells and intrathymic progenitors that had survived conditioning. Over subsequent months, a decline in hyperexpanded clone frequencies was noted, and after one year, T-cell counts and TCRbeta diversity were mostly ascribed to newly produced T cells.

Libraries were built with PCR. TCRdb records Illumina HiSeq 2500 as the sequencer. To normalize quantification of the TCRbeta repertoire, the TCR libraries were built with molecular barcoding that relied on unique molecular identifiers. TCRdb redid the processing of the public reads, applying fastp at Q25 and MiXCR, and retained in-frame beta chains. Every entry covers one CDR3 protein and lists the most common genes and DNA from its rows. The sample includes about 580,000 distinct CDR3 sequences, with approximately 22% observed a single time. 11% to 15% of the sample is held by the ten biggest clonotypes. This clonotype was seen many times. Its antigen remains unidentified. No quality values exist for individual bases; no much larger clone is one base distant. Sample treatment or condition, as interpreted from the label and publication: allogeneic hematopoietic cell transplantation with graft depleted of TCRalphabeta T cells and CD19 B cells. The transplant recipients were children given TCRalphabeta/CD19-depleted allogeneic hematopoietic cell grafts.

From cysteine to phenylalanine, the CDR3 is 14 amino acids long. Left in the record is the CDR3 DNA by itself, 42 bases read in frame from the first base. V is clipped by 5 bases and J by 4 bases, and the sequence between their germline boundaries is 17 bases long. CDR1 and CDR2, per the germline V gene (reference sequence), are DFQATT and SNEGSKA. This clonotype was obtained from a boy in the first two years of life who had a stem cell transplant for acute myeloid leukemia, so the T cells may come from the graft donor. The sequenced sample was PBMCs, mostly from graft donor cells, obtained 360 days after TCRalphabeta/CD19-depleted stem cell transplant. In this chain, TRBV20-1 is recombined with TRBJ1-2; no D gene can be assigned with confidence. The DNA is as follows: TGCAGTGCTGCCGACCTCGGACGGACCTATGGCTACACCTTC. Its protein reads: CSAADLGRTYGYTF.